The 11 T cell receptor beta chains below were found in one sample sequenced in a study of blood T cell repertoires in COVID-19. Using immunoSEQ multiplex PCR, the repertoire was profiled, and TCRdb retains in-frame clones only, with some absent. The top ten hold roughly a fifth of the sample, which has 200,000 or so clones, approximately 81% seen once. Sequenced material: peripheral blood. The receptors shown here come from a human donor in a cohort sampled during active COVID-19.

The chain links TRBV5-8 to TRBJ2-6; 7 positions match TRBD1. V shed 7 bases and J 0 bases; nucleotides not matched to a gene: 4. Germline V CDR1 and CDR2: SGHTS, YDEGEE. The CDR3 loop spans 15 amino acids. CDR3 protein: CASQGVISGANVLTF. In DNA form, the CDR3 reads TGTGCCAGCCAGGGGGTAATCTCTGGGGCCAACGTCCTGACTTTC.

The chain recombines TRBV28 with TRBJ2-7; D possibly corresponds to TRBD1 (6 bases). V dropped 2 bases and J dropped 4 bases, with 18 bases sitting between them. Germline CDR1 reads MDHEN; CDR2 reads SYDVKM. The CDR3 extends over 16 amino acids. The CDR3 region is CASSLVPGHLKYEQYF. The CDR3 DNA sequence: TGTGCCAGCAGTTTAGTCCCGGGACACCTAAAATACGAGCAGTACTTC. Together with reference TRBV28 and TRBJ2-7, the CDR3 gives the full variable domain: DVKVTQSSRYLVKRTGEKVFLECVQDMDHENMFWYRQDPGLGLRLIYFSYDVKMKEKGDIPEGYSVSREKKERFSLILESASTNQTSMYLCASSLVPGHLKYEQYFGPGTRLTVT.

The rearrangement links TRBV15 to TRBJ1-4; TRBD1 aligns across 7 bases. The CDR3 covers 13 residues. V dropped 9 bases and J dropped 4; count of bases not matched to a gene: 5. From germline, CDR1 is LNHNV and CDR2 YYDKDF (reference sequence). For the CDR3, the DNA is TGTGCCACTGACAGGGACCGTAATGAAAAACTGTTTTTT. It translates to CATDRDRNEKLFF. The full variable domain, rest sourced from reference TRBV15 and TRBJ1-4, is DAMVIQNPRYQVTQFGKPVTLSCSQTLNHNVMYWYQQKSSQAPKLLFHYYDKDFNNEADTPDNFQSRRPNTSFCFLDIRSPGLGDTAMYLCATDRDRNEKLFFGSGTQLSVL.

In DNA form, the CDR3 reads TGTGCCACCCCTTCTTCACCCCTCCACTTT. It codes for CATPSSPLHF. The chain uses TRBV10-3 and TRBJ1-6; D gene unclear. V lost 10 bases to trimming and J lost 9 bases, with 7 bases between them. The germline CDR1 and CDR2 sequences are ENHRY and SYGVKD. The CDR3 covers 10 residues.

The CDR3 is CASSFTGTYGYTF. In DNA form, the CDR3 reads TGTGCCAGCAGCTTCACAGGGACCTATGGCTACACCTTC. The chain links TRBV7-9 to TRBJ1-2; D possibly corresponds to TRBD1 (6 bases). The CDR3 has 13 residues. Germline V gene data show CDR1 as SEHNR and CDR2 as FQNEAQ (reference sequence). V dropped 3 bases and J dropped 4 bases, with 9 bases sitting between them. The full variable domain, its missing parts supplied by reference TRBV7-9 and TRBJ1-2, is DTGVSQNPRHKITKRGQNVTFRCDPISEHNRLYWYRQTLGQGPEFLTYFQNEAQLEKSRLLSDRFSAERPKGSFSTLEIQRTEQGDSAMYLCASSFTGTYGYTFGSGTRLTVV.

The rearrangement links TRBV3-1 (or the pseudogene TRBV3-2) to TRBJ2-5; D not resolved. Germline lookup yields CDR1 LGHDT and CDR2 YNNKEL (reference sequence). Between the trimmed V and J ends, which lost 3 bases and 0 bases, there was a span of 8 bases. The CDR3 sequence is 14 residues long. The CDR3 DNA sequence: TGTGCCAGCAGCCACTTTTCGTACCAAGAGACCCAGTACTTC. Translation gives CASSHFSYQETQYF.

For the CDR3, the DNA is TGTGCCAGCAGTCGGGACAGCTTTTCTGGCTACACCTTC. Residues: CASSRDSFSGYTF. The chain couples TRBV25-1 to TRBJ1-2; TRBD1 agrees at 7 bases. The CDR3 is made up of 13 amino acids. V gave up 5 bases and J gave up 7 bases; unmatched junction bases: 7. Looked up from germline, CDR1 is MGHDK and CDR2 is SYGVNS.

The J gene is TRBJ2-1, the V gene TRBV16; TRBD1 matches 8 bases. There are 18 residues in the CDR3. With V trimmed by 1 base and J by 6 bases, 14 bases remained unmatched. Germline-derived CDR1 and CDR2 are KGHSY and FQNENV. In DNA form, the CDR3 reads TGTGCCAGCAGCCAATACGGGGTCGGGACAGGTGGGTCCAATGAGCAGTTCTTC. Its translation is CASSQYGVGTGGSNEQFF. The full variable domain, its missing parts supplied by reference TRBV16 and TRBJ2-1, is GEEVAQTPKHLVRGEGQKAKLYCAPIKGHSYVFWYQQVLKNEFKFLISFQNENVFDETGMPKERFSAKCLPNSPCSLEIQATKLEDSAVYFCASSQYGVGTGGSNEQFFGPGTRLTVL.

This chain joins TRBV6-7 and TRBJ2-5, with TRBD2 matching 11 bases. TRBV6-7 is labeled an ORF, and its function is uncertain. There are 15 residues in the CDR3. V trimming: 7 bases; J trimming: 4 bases; junction bases outside the gene matches: 8. CDR3 nucleotide sequence: TGTGCCAGCAAAGCCCGGACTAGCGGGCGAGAGACCCAGTACTTC. The encoded protein is CASKARTSGRETQYF.

V and J are TRBV5-5 and TRBJ2-7; 8 bases fit TRBD1. V lost 9 bases to trimming and J lost 0 bases; unmatched junction nucleotides: 5. This CDR3 has 13 amino acids. Germline assignment: CDR1 SGHKS and CDR2 YYEKEE (reference sequence). CDR3: CAKGQESSYEQYV. CDR3 coding DNA: TGTGCCAAGGGACAGGAGAGCTCCTACGAGCAGTACGTC.

The chain joins TRBV3-1 (or the pseudogene TRBV3-2) to TRBJ2-5; weak D call: TRBD1 (6 bases). The CDR3 has 18 amino acids. V was trimmed by 6 bases and J by 2 bases, leaving 25 bases between them. CDR1 and CDR2 (germline): LGHDT, YNNKEL (reference sequence). CDR3 sequence (DNA): TGTGCCAGCAGTCTTCCTCCGGGACACCGACAACATCAAGAGACCCAGTACTTC. This codes for CASSLPPGHRQHQETQYF.